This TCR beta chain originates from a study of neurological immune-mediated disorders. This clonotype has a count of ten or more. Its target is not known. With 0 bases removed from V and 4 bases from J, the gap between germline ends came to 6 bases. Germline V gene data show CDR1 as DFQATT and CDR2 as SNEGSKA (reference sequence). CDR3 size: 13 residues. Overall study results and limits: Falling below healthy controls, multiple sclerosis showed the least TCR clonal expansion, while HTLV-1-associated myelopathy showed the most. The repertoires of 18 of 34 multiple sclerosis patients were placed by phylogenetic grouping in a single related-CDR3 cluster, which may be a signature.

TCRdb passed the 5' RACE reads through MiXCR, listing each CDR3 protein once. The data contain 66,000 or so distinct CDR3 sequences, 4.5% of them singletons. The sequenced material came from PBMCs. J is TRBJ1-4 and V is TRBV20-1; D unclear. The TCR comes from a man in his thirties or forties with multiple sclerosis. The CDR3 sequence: CSARDRVNEKLFF. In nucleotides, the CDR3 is TGCAGTGCTAGAGATCGAGTTAATGAAAAACTGTTTTTT.